Detailed here is one T cell receptor (beta chain). Its binding antigen is unknown. Base qualities were left out, and no much larger clone turns up one base away. This sample also contains other DNA sequences that code for the same CDR3. Preparation of the library involved the immunoSEQ multiplex PCR assay. Here the immuneACCESS table is served through TCRdb, limited to in-frame sequences with V and J called. Missing clones are a known gap in these copies; in checked studies unresolved V genes cover under half, and the rest lacks a known reason. The sample has about 82,000 clones on record, roughly 93% of them singletons. The leading ten clones occupy about 0.4% of the sample. The sample originates from a study of technical replicates of blood from a handful of donors (dated by TCRdb to the late 2010s). The source of this sequence is a human donor in good health. Source material: T cells isolated from PBMCs.

The DNA reads as follows: TGTGCCAGCAGCGTAGACAGCGGGAGCTACAATGAGCAGTTCTTC. This translates into CASSVDSGSYNEQFF. This receptor chain uses TRBV9 and TRBJ2-1; a stretch of 8 junction bases matches TRBD2. The V end gives up 0 bases and the J end 3 bases, leaving 2 bases in the junction not matched to a gene. The CDR3 holds 15 amino acids from the cysteine to the phenylalanine. Kept here is only the CDR3 DNA, which spans 45 bases and is read in frame from base 1. The germline V gene specifies SGDLS as CDR1 and YYNGEE as CDR2.